This TCR beta chain was profiled in a study of CXCR4 blockade with PD-1 therapy in pancreatic cancer. Using immunoSEQ multiplex PCR, the repertoire was profiled, and TCRdb retains in-frame clones only, with some absent. In the table there are over 2,500 clones, about 45% of which are singletons. The archived tumor blocks came from patients without neoadjuvant therapy before resection. V gave up 5 bases and J gave up 9 bases; unmatched junction bases: 10. Germline V gene sequence: CDR1 MNHGY, CDR2 SAAAGT. The CDR3 covers 15 residues. Findings and limits, study-wide: Tumor clonality averaged about 0.15 versus 0.049 in healthy blood, not predicting survival.

Concerning this clone itself: Its antigen is currently unknown.

The gene calls are TRBV6-8 and TRBJ1-6; 7 positions agree with TRBD1. Sequenced input: tumor tissue. The clonotype comes from a human donor with pancreatic ductal adenocarcinoma. CDR3 region: CASSLQTGSGSPLHF. The CDR3 nucleotides are TGTGCCAGCAGTCTACAGACAGGGTCGGGTTCACCCCTCCACTTT.